Ten or more counts support the clone carrying this TCR beta chain. The lymph nodes were axillary draining lymph nodes from breast cancer patients. TCRdb re-called the multiplex PCR reads through MiXCR, storing one row per CDR3 protein. Seen here are under 150,000 distinct CDR3 sequences, about a fifth observed once, and the top ten hold roughly 2.5%. This sample stems from a study of breast tumors, draining lymph nodes, adjacent tissues. V was cut by 1 base and J by 3 bases, with 11 bases left in between. Germline V gene sequence: CDR1 SGHVS, CDR2 FNYEAQ. The length of the CDR3 is 15 residues. The sequenced sample was axillary lymph node tissue. The V gene is TRBV7-6, the J gene TRBJ2-3; D perhaps matches TRBD2 (5 bases). This clonotype originated in a female donor with breast cancer. Some clones in this sample may be carry-over from other donors' samples. The CDR3 nucleotides are TGTGCCAGCAGCTTAGGATTGGGAGTTACAGATACGCAGTATTTT. Its protein is CASSLGLGVTDTQYF.